This is a list of T cell receptor beta chains from one sample in a study of response to subunit inactivated influenza vaccine. TCRdb reprocessed the RT-PCR reads with MiXCR, giving one entry per CDR3 protein. This sample has 650,000 to 800,000 distinct CDR3 sequences, with around 14% found just once. Sequenced here: PBMCs from blood, sampled 14 to 15 days before vaccination. The receptors stem from a middle-aged man who received an inactivated influenza vaccine. The CDR3 runs from the conserved cysteine through the conserved F or W. The order of the fields is V gene, clone size, J gene, D gene, CDR3 DNA, CDR3 protein. A D gene is named only where the DNA matches it firmly. A clone size is listed for some rows: how often the clone was seen (once, few, many), or a class if it is expanded.

V: TRBV5-1
size: many
J: TRBJ2-1
D: TRBD2
DNA: TGCGCCAGCAGCCCTGGAGGACTAGGAGAAAACAATGAGCAGTTCTTC
CDR3: CASSPGGLGENNEQFF

V: TRBV5-1
size: many
J: TRBJ2-1
D: NA
DNA: TGCGCCAGCAGACCTCAGACCAGTTACAATGAGCAGTTCTTC
CDR3: CASRPQTSYNEQFF

V: TRBV6-1
size: NA
J: TRBJ2-7
D: TRBD1
DNA: TGTGCCAGCAGAGTCGGGGCTCCGACAGGGGGGGTCAACGAGCAGTACTTC
CDR3: CASRVGAPTGGVNEQYF

V: TRBV30
size: few
J: TRBJ2-2
D: NA
DNA: TGTGCCTGGAGTGTACAGTTTAACACCGGGGAGCTGTTTTTT
CDR3: CAWSVQFNTGELFF

V: TRBV6-2/TRBV6-3
size: NA
J: TRBJ1-5
D: NA
DNA: TGTGCCAGCGCACAGACTACACGGGGGAATCAGCCCCAGCATTTT
CDR3: CASAQTTRGNQPQHF

V: TRBV15
size: many
J: TRBJ2-7
D: NA
DNA: TGTGCCACCAGCAGAGATTATACGGGAGTTTACGAGCAGTACTTC
CDR3: CATSRDYTGVYEQYF

V: TRBV11-1
size: NA
J: TRBJ2-2
D: TRBD1
DNA: TGTGCCAGCAGCCCCTTCGGGGTCACAGGGGTGGACACCGGGGAGCTGTTTTTT
CDR3: CASSPFGVTGVDTGELFF

V: TRBV29-1
size: few
J: TRBJ2-5
D: TRBD1
DNA: TGCAGCGTCGATGATGGGTCAGGGGGCCGGGAGACCCAGTACTTC
CDR3: CSVDDGSGGRETQYF

V: TRBV20-1
size: few
J: TRBJ2-7
D: TRBD1
DNA: TGCAGTGCTAGGGGACAGGGGCTTAAAGGTTCCTACGAGCAGTACTTC
CDR3: CSARGQGLKGSYEQYF

V: TRBV10-3
size: NA
J: TRBJ2-7
D: TRBD2
DNA: TGTGCCATCAGTGAGTCTGGGACGGGAGGCTCCTACGAGCAGTACTTC
CDR3: CAISESGTGGSYEQYF

V: TRBV7-9
size: few
J: TRBJ1-1
D: NA
DNA: TGTGCCAGCAGTTCGTTACAGGGAGGTGCTTTCTTT
CDR3: CASSSLQGGAFF

V: TRBV20-1
size: few
J: TRBJ2-7
D: NA
DNA: TGCAGTGCTAACCCGAGCTACGAGCAGTACTTC
CDR3: CSANPSYEQYF

V: TRBV3-1
size: few
J: TRBJ2-7
D: NA
DNA: TGTGCCAGCAGCCGAGCCGGACAAGGGCTCGAGCAGTACTTC
CDR3: CASSRAGQGLEQYF